This T cell receptor beta chain emerged from a study of monozygotic twins with inflammatory bowel disease. A remark on this clonotype: Its antigen is unknown.

Findings and limits, study-wide: The authors could not tell different T cell subtypes apart.

Input per TCR library consisted of roughly 3,500 ng of total RNA. The authors made each sample's cDNA in eight separate reactions. Both TCRalpha and TCRbeta cDNA were subjected to two nested PCRs lasting approximately 16 and 10 cycles. TCRdb reprocessed the 5' RACE reads, with one entry per CDR3 protein and no DNA. The sample includes approximately 330,000 distinct CDR3 sequences. The CDR3 covers 14 residues. Germline loops: CDR1 DFQATT, CDR2 SNEGSKA (reference sequence). This chain connects TRBV20-1 to TRBJ2-5; no DNA is available, so the TRBD1 call from TCRdb remains unchecked. The receptor comes from a human donor with ulcerative colitis or Crohn's disease, or a healthy co-twin of an affected twin (not recorded which). The specimen was blood. This CDR3 reads CSARVFPGQETQYF.